This TCR beta chain stems from a study of blood T cell repertoires in COVID-19. Looking at the study overall: Collection of acute and convalescent COVID-19 samples took place in the United States, Italy and Spain. Sources were T cells, B-cell-depleted T cells, or PBMCs; the material itself was cDNA or gDNA.

Deletions cut 4 bases from V and 8 bases from J, with 3 bases between. The length of the CDR3 is 11 residues. Looked up from germline, CDR1 is LGHDT and CDR2 is YNNKEL (reference sequence). Authors' methods: Nucleated cell counts were estimated from reference gene primer amplification. Assay: immunoSEQ multiplex PCR; the TCRdb copy retains only in-frame clones and omits some. V, J and clone size reflect that table, while D and trimming were determined from the DNA. The top ten clones hold about 5% of a sample with about 150,000 clones, around 82% of them seen once. The J gene is TRBJ1-6, the V gene TRBV3-1 (or the pseudogene TRBV3-2); D is unclear. The sample consisted of peripheral blood. The sequence was collected from a woman aged 50 to 60 with acute or convalescent COVID-19. The CDR3 DNA follows: TGTGCCAGCAGCCGCGATTCACCCCTCCACTTT. Protein product: CASSRDSPLHF.